These T cell receptor beta chains were read from a single sample in a study of Ad26.COV2.S vaccination and SARS-CoV-2 variants. Only in-frame clones appear in the TCRdb table, and some are missing; sequencing was by immunoSEQ multiplex PCR. The sample carries 300,000 to 450,000 clones, under 95% recorded once. Sequencing was performed on peripheral blood, taken after recovery from COVID-19. These receptors came from a human donor who had recovered from COVID-19. The CDR3 runs from the conserved cysteine through the conserved F or W. Fields, in order: CDR3 DNA, CDR3 protein, V gene, clone size, D gene, J gene. The D gene is left open where the match is weak. Expanded clones get a size class; other rows say once, few or many, or leave the size out.

TGTGCCAGCAGCGTAGAAGCGGCATACAATGAGCAGTTCTTC CASSVEAAYNEQFF TRBV9 NA NA TRBJ2-1
TGTGCCAGCAGCCACGGGGCTAACTATGGCTACACCTTC CASSHGANYGYTF TRBV12-3/TRBV12-4 NA NA TRBJ1-2
TGTGCCAGCAGCGACTCACAGGGAGCGCAGGGCTACACCTTC CASSDSQGAQGYTF TRBV9 NA NA TRBJ1-2
TGTGCCAGCAGCGTAGTTAGGGGGGGCCAAGAGACCCAGTACTTC CASSVVRGGQETQYF TRBV9 NA NA TRBJ2-5
TGCGCCAGCAGGCCCAATAGCGGGGGCCCGAACACCGGGGAGCTGTTTTTT CASRPNSGGPNTGELFF TRBV4-1 once TRBD2 TRBJ2-2
TGTGCCAGCAGCCAGGCAGGGCTATTTGGCGAGCAGTACTTC CASSQAGLFGEQYF TRBV14 NA NA TRBJ2-7
TGTGCCAGTAGAAGGGACAGGGGTAGCACTGAAGCTTTCTTT CASRRDRGSTEAFF TRBV19 NA TRBD1 TRBJ1-1
TGCAGCGTCCATCAGGGGACTGAAGCTTTCTTT CSVHQGTEAFF TRBV29-1 NA NA TRBJ1-1
TGTGCCAGCAGCCTACTAGCGGCACAAGAGACCCAGTACTTC CASSLLAAQETQYF TRBV3-1/TRBV3-2 NA TRBD2 TRBJ2-5
TGTGCCAGCAGCTTGAGCATGGACAGGATGAACACTGAAGCTTTCTTT CASSLSMDRMNTEAFF TRBV11-2 NA TRBD1 TRBJ1-1
TGTGCCAGCAGCTTACAGGGGTTCAATGAAAAACTGTTTTTT CASSLQGFNEKLFF TRBV11-2 NA NA TRBJ1-4
TGTGCCAGCACACTAGCGGGGAGCACAGATACGCAGTATTTT CASTLAGSTDTQYF TRBV6-5 NA TRBD2 TRBJ2-3
TGTGCCAGCAGTTACAGGGGGCCCAACACTGAAGCTTTCTTT CASSYRGPNTEAFF TRBV6-6 NA TRBD1 TRBJ1-1
TGTGCCAGCAGTTTGAGACAGGGCCCCAGCAACTATGGCTACACCTTC CASSLRQGPSNYGYTF TRBV7-9 NA TRBD1 TRBJ1-2
TGTGCCAGCAGTCCAGGGAACTATGGCTACACCTTC CASSPGNYGYTF TRBV6-5 NA NA TRBJ1-2
TGCAGCGTTGATGGACAGGGAATTTGGGGTGGCTACACCTTC CSVDGQGIWGGYTF TRBV29-1 NA TRBD1 TRBJ1-2
TGTGCCAGCAGCCAGGGCGGGCAATGGCCCCAGCATTTT CASSQGGQWPQHF TRBV4-2 NA NA TRBJ1-5
TGTGCCAGCACTGGGGCCTATAATTCACCCCTCCACTTT CASTGAYNSPLHF TRBV12-3/TRBV12-4 NA NA TRBJ1-6
TGTGCCAGTAGTATAATCCCCTCTGGAAACACCATATATTTT CASSIIPSGNTIYF TRBV19 once NA TRBJ1-3
TGCGCCAGCAGCCTCTACTACGAGCAGTACTTC CASSLYYEQYF TRBV5-1 once NA TRBJ2-7
TGTGCCAGCACTAGAAACTATGGCTACACCTTC CASTRNYGYTF TRBV6-5 NA NA TRBJ1-2
TGTGCCAGCAGTTCCGGGCAGGGGTTTGAGCAGTTCTTC CASSSGQGFEQFF TRBV12-3/TRBV12-4 NA NA TRBJ2-1
TGCGCCAGCAGCCCGGGGCAGGACTATGGCTACACCTTC CASSPGQDYGYTF TRBV4-1 NA NA TRBJ1-2
TGCGCCAGCAGCTTGTCTCGGCTCGACAGGCCCAATTCACCCCTCCACTTT CASSLSRLDRPNSPLHF TRBV5-1 NA NA TRBJ1-6
TGTGCCAGCTCACCAAGGGGGGAAGGAAACACCATATATTTT CASSPRGEGNTIYF TRBV18 NA NA TRBJ1-3
TGTGCCAGCAGTTTACCCGGAACCAACACTGAAGCTTTCTTT CASSLPGTNTEAFF TRBV28 once NA TRBJ1-1
TGTGCCAGCAGTCAGGGGAGGAGCCGCTACAATGAGCAGTTCTTC CASSQGRSRYNEQFF TRBV6-5 NA NA TRBJ2-1
TGTGCCAGTAGTGTCGAGAGACAGGGGTCGAACACTGAAGCTTTCTTT CASSVERQGSNTEAFF TRBV19 NA TRBD1 TRBJ1-1
TGTGCCAGCAGCTTAGGTGGGCGCGGTGGGGACATTGAGCAGTTCTTC CASSLGGRGGDIEQFF TRBV11-3 once NA TRBJ2-1
TGTGCCAGCAGCTTTAAACCTCCCCTGAACACCGGGGAGCTGTTTTTT CASSFKPPLNTGELFF TRBV5-5 NA NA TRBJ2-2
TGTGCCAGCACCCTCACAGGGAACTATGGCTACACCTTC CASTLTGNYGYTF TRBV2 NA NA TRBJ1-2
TGTGCCAGCAGTGATCCAGGGGCGACTTCTTTCTTT CASSDPGATSFF TRBV6-1 NA NA TRBJ1-1
TGTGCTAGCACCCTAACAGGGGGCCCCACGAACACCGGGGAGCTGTTTTTT CASTLTGGPTNTGELFF TRBV7-7 NA TRBD1 TRBJ2-2
TGCGCCAGCAGCTCGGGGACAGTTAATGAAAAACTGTTTTTT CASSSGTVNEKLFF TRBV5-1 NA TRBD1 TRBJ1-4
TGCGCCAGCAGCCAAGAGGACGAGGGTATACTCTATGGCTACACCTTC CASSQEDEGILYGYTF TRBV4-3 NA NA TRBJ1-2
TGCAGCGCTCAGGACAGGGCGCGCCCCTACGAGCAGTACTTC CSAQDRARPYEQYF TRBV29-1 NA TRBD1 TRBJ2-7
TGTGCCAGCAGCCAAGTAGACGGGAACACTGAAGCTTTCTTT CASSQVDGNTEAFF TRBV3-1/TRBV3-2 NA NA TRBJ1-1
TGTGCCAGCAGAACTACAGGGGGATCTGGTGAGCAGTTCTTC CASRTTGGSGEQFF TRBV6-4 NA TRBD1 TRBJ2-1
TGTGCCACCAGTGATGGATACAATGAGCAGTTCTTC CATSDGYNEQFF TRBV24-1 once NA TRBJ2-1
TGCGCCAGCAGGAGCGGGGGTGGCACAGATACGCAGTATTTT CASRSGGGTDTQYF TRBV5-1 NA TRBD2 TRBJ2-3
TGTGCCAGCAGCTTAGCCTGGGACTACAAAGAGACCCAGTACTTC CASSLAWDYKETQYF TRBV7-6 NA TRBD2 TRBJ2-5
TGTGCCAGCAGCCAAGGCTGGGCGTCCACTGAAGCTTTCTTT CASSQGWASTEAFF TRBV3-1/TRBV3-2 NA NA TRBJ1-1
TGTGCCAGTAGTACGAAGGGACAGTCCAATTCACCCCTCCACTTT CASSTKGQSNSPLHF TRBV19 NA TRBD1 TRBJ1-6
TGTGCCAGCAGCTTATCCGGGACCACTAACTATGGCTACACCTTC CASSLSGTTNYGYTF TRBV7-2 once NA TRBJ1-2
TGTGCCAGCAGCGTAGTTAATAGCGGGGGCTCGAACACCGGGGAGCTGTTTTTT CASSVVNSGGSNTGELFF TRBV9 NA TRBD2 TRBJ2-2